The present entry profiles one TCR beta chain with its context. Some clones are missing from TCRdb's copy, which holds only in-frame ones; the method was immunoSEQ multiplex PCR. Here the sample spans approximately 46,000 clones, less than 85% being singletons. The CDR3 runs to 13 residues. Trimming stripped 7 bases from V and 5 bases from J, with 11 bases between. The germline V gene encodes CDR1 MGHDK and CDR2 SYGVNS. This record belongs to a study of blood T cell repertoires in COVID-19. As for the study in general: The cDNA or gDNA used as material had been derived from T cells, B-cell-depleted T cells, or PBMCs.

This chain uses TRBV25-1 with TRBJ2-2; D perhaps matches TRBD1 (5 bases). Sequenced: peripheral blood. The sequence was obtained from a woman aged 70-85 years with acute or convalescent COVID-19. CDR3 residues: CASNTRATGELFF. CDR3 in DNA: TGTGCCAGCAACACCAGGGCAACCGGGGAGCTGTTTTTT.